This T cell receptor (beta chain) was retrieved from a study of blood T cell repertoires in COVID-19. The overall study: COVID-19 samples from acute and convalescent phases originated in the United States, Italy and Spain. PBMCs, B-cell-depleted T cells, or T cells provided the cDNA or gDNA that made up the material.

This CDR3 is built from 15 residues. The germline V gene has CDR1 SGHTA and CDR2 FQGNSA. Deletions cut 1 base from V and 4 bases from J, with 14 bases between. Assay used: immunoSEQ multiplex PCR; TCRdb lists only in-frame clones, some missing. The repertoire has under 70,000 clones, about 91% of them found once; the top ten carry about 6.4%. Sequencing was carried out using peripheral blood. This sequence was found in a woman in her 70s with acute or convalescent COVID-19. This chain uses TRBV7-2 with TRBJ2-7; D might be TRBD1 (5 bases). The CDR3 DNA sequence: TGTGCCAGCAGCTTAGGACAGAATGCGGCATACGAGCAGTACTTC. Translated: CASSLGQNAAYEQYF.